The clone carrying this T cell receptor (beta chain) was recorded a few times. No antigen is known for it. This CDR3 is built from 16 residues. The V and J ends lost 0 bases and 2 bases respectively, with 14 bases between them. Germline V lookup: CDR1 MGHRA, CDR2 YSYEKL. The sample originates from a study of blood T cells in healthy people across ages. General study results and limits: Versus aged donors, long-lived donors had higher diversity and more naive CD4+ cells. Per million T cells, TCR beta diversity dropped about linearly as age rose.

Together with a sample-barcoded 5' primer, a J-beta primer mix was included in a second PCR lasting roughly 6 to 12 cycles. TCRdb re-called the 5' RACE reads with MiXCR, one entry per CDR3 protein. The repertoire holds 800,000 to 1,000,000 distinct CDR3 sequences, with roughly 48% as singletons. Total RNA extracted from each sample amounted to at least 5.5 micrograms. This sequence originates from a man under 40 in good health. Sequenced sample: blood. The rearrangement joins TRBV4-1 to TRBJ2-7; TRBD2 might be the D (5 bases). CDR3 sequence (DNA): TGCGCCAGCAGCCAAGATCAGTTCGGGATCGCCTACGAGCAGTACTTC. Protein product: CASSQDQFGIAYEQYF.